A selection of T cell receptor beta chains follows, all from one sample in a study of T cell responses to AZD1222 COVID-19 vaccine. The method was immunoSEQ multiplex PCR; TCRdb's version includes in-frame clones alone and lacks a portion of them. The data contain approximately 150,000 clones, roughly 90% of them singletons. The starting material was peripheral blood, obtained 28 days after the second AZD1222 dose. These receptors were obtained from an adult who received the AZD1222 COVID-19 vaccine. CDR3s include the opening cysteine and the closing phenylalanine or tryptophan. D genes are given only for firm matches. Where a row states a size, it is once, few, many or the class of an expanded clone; other rows omit it.

v_gene: TRBV5-1; j_gene: TRBJ2-2; len: 15; d_gene: TRBD2; abundance: few; CDR3aa: CASSQTSGNTGELFF; CDR3nt: TGCGCCAGCAGCCAAACTAGCGGGAACACCGGGGAGCTGTTTTTT
v_gene: TRBV27; j_gene: TRBJ2-3; len: 17; d_gene: TRBD2; abundance: -; CDR3aa: CASSSLVSGTRVDTQYF; CDR3nt: TGTGCCAGCAGTTCGTTGGTTAGCGGGACGCGGGTAGATACGCAGTATTTT
v_gene: TRBV20-1; j_gene: TRBJ1-1; len: 17; d_gene: -; abundance: -; CDR3aa: CSASYRGIGTVNTEAFF; CDR3nt: TGCAGTGCTAGTTATCGGGGAATCGGCACTGTGAACACTGAAGCTTTCTTT
v_gene: TRBV13; j_gene: TRBJ2-7; len: 15; d_gene: TRBD2; abundance: -; CDR3aa: CASSGLAAGVYEQYF; CDR3nt: TGTGCCAGCAGCGGTCTAGCGGCAGGAGTTTACGAGCAGTACTTC
v_gene: TRBV28; j_gene: TRBJ1-2; len: 14; d_gene: TRBD1; abundance: -; CDR3aa: CASSTDRGRYGYTF; CDR3nt: TGTGCCAGCAGTACAGACAGGGGGCGGTATGGCTACACCTTC
v_gene: TRBV6-2/TRBV6-3; j_gene: TRBJ1-1; len: 15; d_gene: -; abundance: -; CDR3aa: CASSYSGGLGTEAFF; CDR3nt: TGTGCCAGCAGTTACTCGGGGGGTCTGGGCACTGAAGCTTTCTTT
v_gene: TRBV10-3; j_gene: TRBJ2-3; len: 17; d_gene: TRBD2; abundance: -; CDR3aa: CAIREGAGVAGTDTQYF; CDR3nt: TGTGCCATCCGCGAAGGAGCGGGAGTGGCTGGCACAGATACGCAGTATTTT
v_gene: TRBV5-4; j_gene: TRBJ2-5; len: 13; d_gene: -; abundance: -; CDR3aa: CASSLRTEENQYF; CDR3nt: TGTGCCAGCAGCTTGCGGACTGAAGAGAACCAGTACTTC
v_gene: TRBV11-3; j_gene: TRBJ1-1; len: 11; d_gene: -; abundance: -; CDR3aa: CASLSDTEAFF; CDR3nt: TGTGCCAGCTTATCAGACACTGAAGCTTTCTTT
v_gene: TRBV24-1; j_gene: TRBJ1-5; len: 15; d_gene: TRBD1; abundance: -; CDR3aa: CATSDGQGYNQPQHF; CDR3nt: TGTGCCACCAGTGATGGACAGGGATACAATCAGCCCCAGCATTTT
v_gene: TRBV18; j_gene: TRBJ2-3; len: 16; d_gene: TRBD2; abundance: -; CDR3aa: CASSPMGTSGTDTQYF; CDR3nt: TGTGCCAGCTCACCAATGGGGACTAGCGGGACAGATACGCAGTATTTT
v_gene: TRBV5-5; j_gene: TRBJ2-7; len: 15; d_gene: TRBD1; abundance: -; CDR3aa: CASSIGTGGRYEQYF; CDR3nt: TGTGCCAGCAGCATAGGGACAGGGGGACGCTACGAGCAGTACTTC
v_gene: TRBV6-4; j_gene: TRBJ1-2; len: 12; d_gene: -; abundance: -; CDR3aa: CASSDRGSGYTF; CDR3nt: TGTGCCAGCAGTGACAGGGGAAGTGGCTACACCTTC
v_gene: TRBV27; j_gene: TRBJ2-1; len: 15; d_gene: TRBD2; abundance: -; CDR3aa: CASSADLRGGNEQFF; CDR3nt: TGTGCCAGCAGTGCGGACCTCCGGGGGGGCAATGAGCAGTTCTTC
v_gene: TRBV27; j_gene: TRBJ2-1; len: 14; d_gene: TRBD1; abundance: -; CDR3aa: CASSSLLLTGKQFF; CDR3nt: TGTGCCAGCAGTTCCCTCCTCTTGACAGGGAAGCAGTTCTTC
v_gene: TRBV10-3; j_gene: TRBJ2-3; len: 15; d_gene: -; abundance: once; CDR3aa: CAISESARFANTQYF; CDR3nt: TGTGCCATCAGTGAGTCCGCACGTTTTGCGAATACGCAGTATTTT
v_gene: TRBV19; j_gene: TRBJ1-2; len: 14; d_gene: TRBD1; abundance: -; CDR3aa: CASTPTGVGYGYTF; CDR3nt: TGTGCCAGTACCCCGACAGGGGTTGGCTATGGCTACACCTTC
v_gene: TRBV5-1; j_gene: TRBJ2-1; len: 17; d_gene: TRBD2; abundance: -; CDR3aa: CASSRIGTSGSIGEQFF; CDR3nt: TGCGCCAGCAGCCGCATTGGGACTAGCGGGAGTATCGGTGAGCAGTTCTTC
v_gene: TRBV5-1; j_gene: TRBJ1-4; len: 16; d_gene: TRBD1; abundance: -; CDR3aa: CASSSGRQGAGEKLFF; CDR3nt: TGCGCCAGCAGCTCTGGCCGTCAGGGGGCGGGTGAAAAACTGTTTTTT
v_gene: TRBV28; j_gene: TRBJ2-7; len: 14; d_gene: TRBD2; abundance: -; CDR3aa: CASRSGLARREQYF; CDR3nt: TGTGCCAGCAGGTCCGGACTAGCCCGTCGCGAGCAGTACTTC
v_gene: TRBV3-1/TRBV3-2; j_gene: TRBJ2-1; len: 17; d_gene: TRBD2; abundance: -; CDR3aa: CASSQLALAGAGGEQFF; CDR3nt: TGTGCCAGCAGCCAATTGGCTCTAGCGGGAGCTGGGGGTGAGCAGTTCTTC
v_gene: TRBV11-3; j_gene: TRBJ2-3; len: 18; d_gene: TRBD2; abundance: -; CDR3aa: CASSLEEGLAGSTDTQYF; CDR3nt: TGTGCCAGCAGCTTAGAGGAGGGACTAGCGGGAAGCACAGATACGCAGTATTTT
v_gene: TRBV9; j_gene: TRBJ1-1; len: 14; d_gene: -; abundance: -; CDR3aa: CASSVDPGDTEAFF; CDR3nt: TGTGCCAGCAGCGTAGATCCGGGGGACACTGAAGCTTTCTTT
v_gene: TRBV11-2; j_gene: TRBJ2-7; len: 15; d_gene: -; abundance: -; CDR3aa: CASSLVRGSPYEQYF; CDR3nt: TGTGCCAGCAGCTTAGTCCGGGGTTCCCCCTACGAGCAGTACTTC
v_gene: TRBV10-1; j_gene: TRBJ2-7; len: 13; d_gene: -; abundance: once; CDR3aa: CASSAAISYEQYF; CDR3nt: TGCGCCAGCAGTGCTGCAATCTCCTACGAGCAGTACTTC
v_gene: TRBV5-6; j_gene: TRBJ1-2; len: 12; d_gene: -; abundance: -; CDR3aa: CASKGSHYGYTF; CDR3nt: TGTGCCAGCAAGGGCAGCCACTATGGCTACACCTTC
v_gene: TRBV29-1; j_gene: TRBJ1-2; len: 12; d_gene: -; abundance: -; CDR3aa: CSAVRGNYGYTF; CDR3nt: TGCAGCGCGGTCAGGGGCAACTATGGCTACACCTTC
v_gene: TRBV6-6; j_gene: TRBJ1-5; len: 16; d_gene: TRBD1; abundance: once; CDR3aa: CASSYGPGQSDQPQHF; CDR3nt: TGTGCCAGCAGTTACGGGCCGGGACAGTCGGATCAGCCCCAGCATTTT
v_gene: TRBV5-4; j_gene: TRBJ2-7; len: 15; d_gene: -; abundance: -; CDR3aa: CASSPSQGPTYEQYF; CDR3nt: TGTGCCAGCAGCCCCTCCCAGGGGCCAACCTACGAGCAGTACTTC
v_gene: TRBV7-2; j_gene: TRBJ2-7; len: 12; d_gene: -; abundance: few; CDR3aa: CASSFDLVGQYF; CDR3nt: TGTGCCAGCAGCTTCGATTTGGTCGGGCAGTACTTC
v_gene: TRBV30; j_gene: TRBJ2-7; len: 12; d_gene: -; abundance: once; CDR3aa: CAWSVGDYEQYF; CDR3nt: TGTGCCTGGAGTGTTGGGGACTACGAGCAGTACTTC
v_gene: TRBV3-1/TRBV3-2; j_gene: TRBJ1-4; len: 13; d_gene: -; abundance: -; CDR3aa: CASSQFSNEKLFF; CDR3nt: TGTGCCAGCAGCCAGTTCTCTAATGAAAAACTGTTTTTT
v_gene: TRBV6-5; j_gene: TRBJ1-2; len: 15; d_gene: TRBD1; abundance: -; CDR3aa: CASSYSGQGDYGYTF; CDR3nt: TGTGCCAGCAGTTACTCGGGGCAGGGGGACTATGGCTACACCTTC
v_gene: TRBV28; j_gene: TRBJ2-7; len: 12; d_gene: -; abundance: -; CDR3aa: CATREVSYEQYF; CDR3nt: TGTGCCACCAGGGAGGTATCCTACGAGCAGTACTTC
v_gene: TRBV11-2; j_gene: TRBJ2-1; len: 17; d_gene: -; abundance: -; CDR3aa: CASSLGRGGNSYNEQFF; CDR3nt: TGTGCCAGCAGCTTAGGGCGTGGCGGTAACTCCTACAATGAGCAGTTCTTC
v_gene: TRBV24-1; j_gene: TRBJ1-1; len: 14; d_gene: TRBD1; abundance: once; CDR3aa: CATSDTTGDTEAFF; CDR3nt: TGTGCCACCAGTGACACAACAGGGGATACTGAAGCTTTCTTT
v_gene: TRBV3-1/TRBV3-2; j_gene: TRBJ1-2; len: 15; d_gene: -; abundance: -; CDR3aa: CASSQQPPVGDGYTF; CDR3nt: TGTGCCAGCAGCCAACAACCTCCCGTGGGAGATGGCTACACCTTC
v_gene: TRBV6-6; j_gene: TRBJ2-3; len: 17; d_gene: TRBD1; abundance: -; CDR3aa: CASRRPTGGLDTDTQYF; CDR3nt: TGTGCCAGCAGACGACCGACAGGGGGCTTGGACACAGATACGCAGTATTTT